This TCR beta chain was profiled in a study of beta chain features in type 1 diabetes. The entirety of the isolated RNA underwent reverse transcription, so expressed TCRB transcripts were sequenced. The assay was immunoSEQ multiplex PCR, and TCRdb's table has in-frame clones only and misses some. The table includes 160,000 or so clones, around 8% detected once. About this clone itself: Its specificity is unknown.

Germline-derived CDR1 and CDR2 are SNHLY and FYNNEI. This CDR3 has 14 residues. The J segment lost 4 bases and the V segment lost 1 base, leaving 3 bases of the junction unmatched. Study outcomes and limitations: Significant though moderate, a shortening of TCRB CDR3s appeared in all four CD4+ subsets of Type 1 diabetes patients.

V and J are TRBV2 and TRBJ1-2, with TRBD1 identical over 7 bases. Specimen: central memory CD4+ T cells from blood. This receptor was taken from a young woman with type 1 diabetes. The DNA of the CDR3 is TGTGCCAGCAGTGAAGGGGACAGACTCTATGGCTACACCTTC. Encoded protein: CASSEGDRLYGYTF.